This T cell receptor beta chain was retrieved from a study of T cell responses to AZD1222 COVID-19 vaccine. Study-level points and caveats: Unmutated variant regions reportedly attract nearly half of all spike-specific TCRs. Most donors were white British and more were female, and clonal diversity was possibly underestimated. Vaccine-associated CD4 TCRs spanned spike, dominant at 160-218 and 743-854.

Notes on this clone: Its specificity is unknown.

Second-dose timings of about 4 or about 12 weeks were pooled. The protocol was immunoSEQ multiplex PCR, while the TCRdb copy is restricted to in-frame clones and leaves out a portion. The sample includes fewer than 130,000 clones, more than 90% of them seen just once. The starting material was peripheral blood, obtained 28 days after the second AZD1222 dose. This sequence was found in an adult who received the AZD1222 COVID-19 vaccine.

CDR3 residues: CASSQGTKGEQYF. CDR3 nucleotide sequence: TGTGCCAGCAGCCAAGGTACTAAAGGCGAGCAGTACTTC. The rearrangement uses TRBV4-2 and TRBJ2-7; the D is unclear. Germline V gene sequence: CDR1 LGHNA, CDR2 YNFKEQ. Trimming shortened V by 1 base and J by 6 bases, and 10 bases separated the two germline ends. There are 13 residues in the CDR3.